This TCR beta chain was identified during a study of radiotherapy plus CTLA-4 blockade in lung cancer. At the level of the study: Of all patients, around 19% responded objectively and 30% to 35% showed disease control. Overall study findings and caveats: Strongest reported response predictors: early blood clone changes and post-radiation interferon-beta. TCR clones originating in tumors grew in number in blood after radiotherapy plus ipilimumab.

V was shortened by 3 bases and J by 3 bases, with 6 bases between the two germline ends. CDR3 length: 13 amino acids. CDR1 SGHAT and CDR2 FQDESV come from the germline V gene (reference sequence). Sequencing used immunoSEQ multiplex PCR; TCRdb keeps in-frame clones, though not all of them. The sample yields some 80,000 clones, roughly four fifths seen once. Participants had chemo-refractory metastatic non-small-cell lung cancer and were treated with focal radiation plus ipilimumab CTLA-4 blockade. Note on this clone: The antigen is not known.

V usage is TRBV11-1 and J usage is TRBJ2-1; D gene ambiguous. This TCR came from a human donor with non-small cell lung cancer who had stable disease on radiotherapy plus ipilimumab. Sequenced material: peripheral blood, taken from a patient treated with radiotherapy plus ipilimumab. The CDR3 DNA sequence: TGTGCCAGCAGCTTCAGCCGCTACAATGAGCAGTTCTTC. Its protein product is CASSFSRYNEQFF. The full variable domain, completed using reference TRBV11-1 and TRBJ2-1, is EAEVAQSPRYKITEKSQAVAFWCDPISGHATLYWYRQILGQGPELLVQFQDESVVDDSQLPKDRFSAERLKGVDSTLKIQPAELGDSAMYLCASSFSRYNEQFFGPGTRLTVL.